A single sample gave rise to the 15 T cell receptor beta chains below, sequenced in a study of early T cells in non-severe SARS-CoV-2 infection. From the 5' RACE reads, TCRdb called clonotypes with MiXCR, one entry per CDR3 protein. The sample has about 40,000 distinct CDR3 sequences; approximately 22% are singletons. This specimen was whole blood, taken at baseline. The receptor source for this set is an adult who was a healthcare worker with PCR-confirmed SARS-CoV-2 infection or an uninfected control (not recorded which).

V usage is TRBV4-1 and J usage is TRBJ2-2; D unresolved. CDR1 is MGHRA, CDR2 YSYEKL, per germline. This CDR3 spans 12 amino acids. V lost 1 base to trimming and J lost 9 bases, with 6 bases between them. As DNA, the CDR3 is TGCGCCAGCAGCCAAGGTAGACGGGAGCTGTTTTTT. Encoded protein: CASSQGRRELFF.

The sample holds a few counts of this clonotype. The rearrangement uses TRBV2 and TRBJ2-5, with 10 bases fitting TRBD1. CDR1 and CDR2 (germline): SNHLY, FYNNEI. This CDR3 is 17 amino acids long. With V trimmed by 5 bases and J by 9 bases, 18 bases remained unmatched. The CDR3 region is CASSSNTGTGVVRAQYF. In nucleotides, the CDR3 is TGTGCCAGCAGTTCTAACACCGGGACAGGGGTGGTCCGGGCCCAGTACTTC.

The sample holds a few counts of this clonotype. CDR3 amino acids: CASSLKETQYF. The CDR3 coding sequence is TGTGCCAGCAGCTTAAAAGAGACCCAGTACTTC. V is TRBV13 and J is TRBJ2-5; D gene uncertain. V was shortened by 2 bases and J by 3 bases, with 1 base between the two germline ends. CDR1 and CDR2 (germline): PRHDT, FYEKMQ (reference sequence). The CDR3 contains 11 residues.

This chain links TRBV6-1 with TRBJ1-4, with TRBD1 as a possible D gene (5 bases). V dropped 4 bases and J dropped 0 bases, with 9 bases sitting between them. There are 15 residues in the CDR3. Germline V gene lookup returns CDR1 MNHNS and CDR2 SASEGT. The CDR3 bases are TGTGCCAGCAGTGGAGGGACGTCAACTAATGAAAAACTGTTTTTT. Its protein product is CASSGGTSTNEKLFF.

This clonotype was counted a few times. This chain joins TRBV11-2 and TRBJ1-5; D uncertain. Trimming left V 3 bases short and J 1 base short, with 4 bases between. The V gene's germline CDR1 is SGHAT and CDR2 FQNNGV. The CDR3 runs 13 residues. In nucleotides, the CDR3 is TGTGCCAGCAGCTTTAGGAGCAATCAGCCCCAGCATTTT. Translated, it gives CASSFRSNQPQHF.

This clonotype came up a few times. The genes are TRBV24-1 and TRBJ2-2; the D call may be TRBD1 or TRBD2 (6 bases each). V lost 9 bases to trimming and J lost 4 bases, with 11 bases between them. Germline-derived CDR1 and CDR2 are KGHDR and SFDVKD. This CDR3 region has 13 residues. The CDR3 region has the DNA TGTGCCACCGGGGGGCCGGGCACCGGGGAGCTGTTTTTT. Protein: CATGGPGTGELFF.

The chain carries TRBV12-3 or TRBV12-4 and TRBJ2-2, with D unclear. CDR3 size: 13 residues. The ends were cut back, 3 bases at V and 6 bases at J, with 8 bases in the middle. The CDR3 sequence: CASSFGQAGELFF. Written as DNA, the CDR3 is TGTGCCAGCAGTTTTGGGCAGGCCGGGGAGCTGTTTTTT.

This clonotype appeared a few times. The rearrangement uses TRBV11-2 and TRBJ1-2; no definite D call. The V gene's germline CDR1 is SGHAT and CDR2 FQNNGV. The V end lost 5 bases, the J end lost 8 bases, and 15 bases lay between the germline ends. The CDR3 totals 13 residues. CDR3 loop: CASSRQETGGYTF. CDR3 DNA: TGTGCCAGCAGCCGCCAGGAGACGGGCGGCTACACCTTC.

The V and J genes are TRBV20-1 and TRBJ2-7; tentatively, D is TRBD1 (5 bases). The CDR3 is 12 amino acids. Germline loops: CDR1 DFQATT, CDR2 SNEGSKA (reference sequence). Trimming stripped 6 bases from V and 5 bases from J, with 14 bases between. CDR3 sequence reads: CSAWNQGHEQYF. The CDR3 DNA follows: TGCAGTGCATGGAACCAGGGTCACGAGCAGTACTTC.

This clonotype was observed a handful of times. This chain links TRBV10-1 with TRBJ2-3, with a weak D call TRBD2 (5 bases). This CDR3 comprises 13 residues. Trimming removed 2 bases from V and 4 bases from J, with 7 bases in between. The germline V gene encodes CDR1 WNHNN and CDR2 SYGVQD (reference sequence). The chain's CDR3 is CASSERGADTQYF. In nucleotides, the CDR3 is TGCGCCAGCAGTGAGCGGGGTGCAGATACGCAGTATTTT.

The V gene is TRBV20-1, the J gene TRBJ1-1, with TRBD1 as a possible D gene (6 bases). Per germline, CDR1 DFQATT and CDR2 SNEGSKA (reference sequence). V was pared by 4 bases and J by 0 bases, with 15 bases between. The CDR3 runs 15 residues. The CDR3 sequence: CSAINRERMNTEAFF. CDR3 sequence (DNA): TGCAGTGCTATCAACAGGGAGAGGATGAACACTGAAGCTTTCTTT.

The rearrangement joins TRBV4-3 to TRBJ1-1; D gene uncertain. Trimming shortened V by 1 base and J by 4 bases, and 13 bases separated the two germline ends. The CDR3 contains 15 residues. The germline CDR1 and CDR2 sequences are LGHNA and YSLEER. As DNA, the CDR3 is TGCGCCAGCAGCCAAGGGGTAGTGCACCCCACTGAAGCTTTCTTT. The encoded protein is CASSQGVVHPTEAFF.

The chain has TRBV7-6 and TRBJ2-3, with D possibly matching TRBD2 (7 bases). The germline gives CDR1 SGHVS, CDR2 FNYEAQ. Between the trimmed V and J ends, which lost 9 bases and 7 bases, there was a span of 20 bases. The CDR3 length is 14 residues. CDR3 amino acids: CASAQGRAIYTQYF. In nucleotides, the CDR3 is TGTGCCAGTGCCCAGGGGAGGGCTATTTATACGCAGTATTTT.

V gene TRBV18 combines with J gene TRBJ1-3; TRBD1 might be the D (6 bases). This CDR3 spans 15 amino acids. Germline assignment: CDR1 KGHSH and CDR2 LQKENI. Trimming shortened V by 2 bases and J by 2 bases, and 10 bases separated the two germline ends. The CDR3 sequence is CASSPRGETGNTIYF. DNA of the CDR3: TGTGCCAGCTCACCAAGGGGGGAGACTGGAAACACCATATATTTT. Complete variable domain (other parts from reference TRBV18 and TRBJ1-3): NAGVMQNPRHLVRRRGQEARLRCSPMKGHSHVYWYRQLPEEGLKFMVYLQKENIIDESGMPKERFSAEFPKEGPSILRIQQVVRGDSAAYFCASSPRGETGNTIYFGEGSWLTVV.

This clonotype was recorded at least ten times. The chain uses TRBV7-9 and TRBJ1-2; TRBD1 might be the D (6 bases). The germline CDR1 and CDR2 sequences are SEHNR and FQNEAQ (reference sequence). This CDR3 has 15 residues. Trimming shortened V by 5 bases and J by 0 bases, and 13 bases separated the two germline ends. As DNA, the CDR3 is TGTGCCAGCAGCCCCCAGGGGCGAGCTAACTATGGCTACACCTTC. This codes for CASSPQGRANYGYTF.